This TCR beta chain is drawn from a study of cytomegalovirus exposure and HLA in healthy donors. PCR primers comprised 60 Vbeta and 13 Jbeta primers. The repertoire was sequenced with immunoSEQ multiplex PCR; TCRdb's copy has only in-frame clones and lacks some. The sample has around 190,000 clones; about four fifths are singletons. Trimming removed 0 bases from V and 5 bases from J; junction bases left unmatched: 12. The CDR3 sequence is 17 residues long. Germline CDR1 reads WNHNN; CDR2 reads SYGVQD (reference sequence). Healthy bone marrow donors supplied every sample. Sequencing was performed on PBMCs. The TCR was taken from a young man in good health and CMV-seronegative. The rearrangement links TRBV10-1 to TRBJ2-5; the match to TRBD1 covers 7 bases. The CDR3 spells CASSESWAGGRYETQYF. In DNA form, the CDR3 reads TGCGCCAGCAGTGAGTCGTGGGCAGGGGGACGCTACGAGACCCAGTACTTC.